These T cell receptor beta chains were read from a single sample in a study of human T cells and chemical hapten exposure. TCRdb independently ran MiXCR on the RACE reads; one entry per CDR3 protein. The repertoire includes under 130,000 distinct CDR3 sequences, approximately 36% of them detected once, and around 2.7% sits in the top ten. Material: whole blood, obtained in connection with sensitization to the hapten diphenylcyclopropenone (DPC). The origin of the receptors is a man aged 40-55 years with alopecia areata. Some clones in this sample may be carry-over from other donors' samples. Both conserved end residues are part of each CDR3. D genes are given only for firm matches. Size is stated for part of the rows, as once, few or many counts, or as a class when the clone is expanded.

>TRBD2|TRBJ2-7|NA|TRBV28
TGTGCCAGCTCTGCGGGAGGGCCGGTCAACGAGCAGTACTTC
CASSAGGPVNEQYF
>TRBD1|TRBJ2-7|NA|TRBV6-2/TRBV6-3
TGTGCCAGCAGTTACTCGTTGCAGGGGGATTTCTACGAGCAGTACTTC
CASSYSLQGDFYEQYF
>NA|TRBJ1-4|few|TRBV7-9
TGTGCCAGCAGCTTAGGAAGTGAAAAACTGTTTTTT
CASSLGSEKLFF
>TRBD2|TRBJ2-2|few|TRBV4-3
TGCGCCAGCAGCCATGCCGGGACTAGCGGGAACACCGGGGAGCTGTTTTTT
CASSHAGTSGNTGELFF
>NA|TRBJ2-6|NA|TRBV7-8
TGTGCCAGCAGTCCAGGGTACTCTGGGGCCAACGTCCTGACTTTC
CASSPGYSGANVLTF
>NA|TRBJ1-1|NA|TRBV5-1
TGCGCCAGCAGCTTGGTGGTCGTGGGAAACGCTGAAGCTTTCTTT
CASSLVVVGNAEAFF
>NA|TRBJ1-5|few|TRBV24-1
TGTGCCACCAGTGTTGGGGGGCCCCAGCATTTT
CATSVGGPQHF
>TRBD2|TRBJ2-2|few|TRBV28
TGTGCCAGCAGTTTATCCCTGCTTCGAGCGGGAGATAACACCGGGGAGCTGTTTTTT
CASSLSLLRAGDNTGELFF
>NA|TRBJ2-1|NA|TRBV5-1
TGCGCCAGCAGCCCGGGGACGCCCCAGGGTGGGCAGTTCTTC
CASSPGTPQGGQFF
>NA|TRBJ1-1|NA|TRBV6-5
TGTGCCAGCAGCCCGAGCCAGGCGAACACTGAAGCTTTCTTT
CASSPSQANTEAFF
>TRBD2|TRBJ2-3|NA|TRBV4-3
TGCGCCAGCTCGACAACGACGTTAGCGGGATCAAATACGCAGTATTTT
CASSTTTLAGSNTQYF
>NA|TRBJ1-1|NA|TRBV5-6
TGTGCCAGTTGGAGGGGCCTGGGTATGAACACTGAAGCTTTCTTT
CASWRGLGMNTEAFF
>NA|TRBJ2-3|NA|TRBV6-2/TRBV6-3
TGTGCCAGCAGTACCCCGATAGGAGCGGAGTACACAGATACGCAGTATTTT
CASSTPIGAEYTDTQYF
>NA|TRBJ1-1|NA|TRBV27
TGTGCCAGCAGTCCATACCTGACAGCCAACGAAAGGGCTTTCTTT
CASSPYLTANERAFF
>NA|TRBJ1-5|NA|TRBV27
TGTGCCAGCAGGATGCTCTCTGTAGGGGAAGGACAGCCCCAGCATTTT
CASRMLSVGEGQPQHF
>NA|TRBJ1-5|once|TRBV24-1
TGTGCCACCAGTGATTCGGGGGGCAATCAGCCCCAGCATTTT
CATSDSGGNQPQHF
>TRBD2|TRBJ2-3|NA|TRBV11-2
TGTGCCAGCAGCTCTCTAAAAATAGCGGGAGGAACAGATACGCAGTATTTT
CASSSLKIAGGTDTQYF
>TRBD1|TRBJ2-4|NA|TRBV6-2/TRBV6-3
TGTGCCAGCAGTCGAAGGGGGCTGGGAGCCAAAAACATTCAGTACTTC
CASSRRGLGAKNIQYF
>NA|TRBJ1-1|NA|TRBV24-1
TGTGCCACCAGTGATTCATGGGGAACTGAAGCTTTCTTT
CATSDSWGTEAFF
>TRBD2|TRBJ2-5|few|TRBV7-2
TGTGCCAGCAGCCCCAGGGCGGGAGGGTACGGAGAGACCCAGTACTTC
CASSPRAGGYGETQYF
>NA|TRBJ2-7|NA|TRBV6-2/TRBV6-3
TGTGCCAGCAGAAAGGTGGGCGAGCAGTACTTC
CASRKVGEQYF
>TRBD1|TRBJ2-3|NA|TRBV12-3/TRBV12-4
TGTGCCAGCAGTTTCGCGACAGGGGGAGGCACAGATACGCAGTATTTT
CASSFATGGGTDTQYF
>TRBD1|TRBJ2-2|NA|TRBV9
TGTGCCAGCAGCGTCGGACAGGGGGTCGGGTTCAACACCGGGGAGCTGTTTTTT
CASSVGQGVGFNTGELFF
>NA|TRBJ1-1|NA|TRBV6-2/TRBV6-3
TGTGCCAGCAGTCCCAAGGGGCAAGCTTTCTTT
CASSPKGQAFF
>NA|TRBJ2-5|few|TRBV7-7
TGTGCTAGCAGCCCGGGGGGACAGTACCAAGAGACCCAGTACTTC
CASSPGGQYQETQYF
>NA|TRBJ2-2|NA|TRBV6-2/TRBV6-3
TGTGCCAGCAGTGACAGGGGAGGGTTCTATAGGACCGGGGAGCTGTTTTTT
CASSDRGGFYRTGELFF